A selection of T cell receptor beta chains follows, all from one sample in a study of human T cells and chemical hapten exposure. TCRdb re-called the RACE reads through MiXCR, storing one row per CDR3 protein. The sample lists 150,000 to 200,000 distinct CDR3 sequences; about 31% were seen once. Material: whole blood, obtained in connection with sensitization to the hapten diphenylcyclopropenone (DPC). The receptors shown here come from a woman younger than 45 with alopecia areata. Some clones in this sample may be carry-over from other donors' samples. Each CDR3 is given without its conserved first and last residue.

>TRBV6-5
ASSRPGSPLH
>TRBV29-1
SVAQSVVAF
>TRBV29-1
SVAGARGKNIQY
>TRBV7-7
ASSLGEAGYNEQF
>TRBV7-6
ASSLDGSQGTEAF
>TRBV7-3
ASSLTSGALGDTQY
>TRBV12-3/TRBV12-4
ASSETGTSSYEQY
>TRBV18
ASSPPTGVNSPLH
>TRBV7-9
ASSQAFEQF
>TRBV27
ASSKGTGVGYGYT
>TRBV7-2
ASSFSSGSPADTQY
>TRBV28
ASSFPPSGGSTDTQY
>TRBV11-2
ASSLVPGEETQY
>TRBV20-1
SARGGLGVAGRGQF
>TRBV6-1
ASGEDTIY
>TRBV20-1
SARDLEDLTGTQY
>TRBV7-2
ASSSQNPRTEAF
>TRBV29-1
SLAQGTSGSNEQF